A selection of T cell receptor beta chains follows, all from one sample in a study of identical twins. TCRdb passed the 5' RACE reads through MiXCR, listing each CDR3 protein once. The sample includes some 570,000 distinct CDR3 sequences, 20% to 25% of them seen just once. This sample was also put to use in a study of yellow fever vaccine responses in identical twins.

Sequences were obtained from CD4+ T cells sorted from blood. These receptors came from a woman in her late teens or twenties in good health. Both conserved end residues are part of each CDR3. Fields, in order: clone size, D gene, V gene, J gene, CDR3 protein, CDR3 DNA. D genes are given only for firm matches. Some rows have no size entry. The others give once, few or many, or a class for an expanded clone.

.,.,TRBV19,TRBJ2-2,CASRKTGLITGELFF,TGTGCCAGTAGAAAAACAGGGCTTATCACCGGGGAGCTGTTTTTT
.,TRBD2,TRBV20-1,TRBJ2-1,CSASWVAGAPRGEQFF,TGCAGTGCTAGTTGGGTAGCGGGAGCGCCGCGGGGTGAGCAGTTCTTC
.,.,TRBV29-1,TRBJ2-5,CSVEGRLQETQYF,TGCAGCGTTGAAGGCCGGCTACAAGAGACCCAGTACTTC
few,.,TRBV2,TRBJ2-3,CASSPQSWAFGGSTDTQYF,TGTGCCAGCAGTCCTCAATCCTGGGCCTTCGGGGGCAGCACAGATACGCAGTATTTT
.,.,TRBV6-2/TRBV6-3,TRBJ2-1,CASGSPARKVEQFF,TGTGCCAGCGGTAGTCCCGCAAGGAAGGTTGAGCAGTTCTTC
few,.,TRBV24-1,TRBJ2-1,CATSEPGTGYNEQFF,TGTGCCACCAGTGAACCCGGGACCGGGTACAATGAGCAGTTCTTC
few,.,TRBV4-1,TRBJ2-3,CASSQADRGIRDTQYF,TGCGCCAGCAGCCAAGCGGACCGTGGTATTCGGGATACGCAGTATTTT
.,.,TRBV28,TRBJ2-1,CASGQKGAGFYEQFF,TGTGCCAGCGGACAGAAAGGAGCGGGATTCTATGAGCAGTTCTTC
many,TRBD1,TRBV29-1,TRBJ1-1,CSAPGQGFGNTEAFF,TGCAGCGCCCCGGGACAGGGGTTTGGGAACACTGAAGCTTTCTTT
.,TRBD1,TRBV20-1,TRBJ2-7,CSANRDRAYEQYF,TGCAGTGCTAACCGGGACAGGGCCTACGAGCAGTACTTC
.,.,TRBV7-9,TRBJ2-2,CASTLTNTDTGELFF,TGTGCCAGCACCCTGACGAATACGGATACCGGGGAGCTGTTTTTT
.,TRBD2,TRBV7-2,TRBJ2-5,CASSLGGSPAETQYF,TGTGCCAGCAGCTTGGGCGGGAGCCCCGCTGAGACCCAGTACTTC
few,TRBD1,TRBV6-2/TRBV6-3,TRBJ2-5,CASNDRGGQETQYF,TGTGCCAGCAACGACAGGGGTGGCCAAGAGACCCAGTACTTC
.,.,TRBV6-2/TRBV6-3,TRBJ2-3,CASSYGEGNTDTQYF,TGTGCCAGCAGTTACGGAGAGGGAAACACAGATACGCAGTATTTT
few,TRBD1,TRBV5-1,TRBJ2-7,CASSPAGGQAYEQYF,TGCGCCAGCAGCCCCGCCGGGGGACAGGCCTACGAGCAGTACTTC
.,.,TRBV20-1,TRBJ2-1,CSARGTVSEQFF,TGCAGTGCTAGGGGGACTGTTTCGGAGCAGTTCTTC
.,TRBD2,TRBV5-1,TRBJ2-1,CASSFGAGGPNEQFF,TGCGCCAGCAGCTTCGGAGCGGGAGGCCCCAATGAGCAGTTCTTC
few,TRBD1,TRBV11-2,TRBJ2-1,CASSATGGSYNEQFF,TGTGCCAGCAGCGCAACAGGGGGCTCCTACAATGAGCAGTTCTTC
.,.,TRBV3-1,TRBJ2-1,CASSQGDQAAFTRNEQFF,TGTGCCAGCAGCCAAGGAGATCAAGCGGCCTTCACGAGGAATGAGCAGTTCTTC
.,TRBD1,TRBV24-1,TRBJ2-1,CATSEPTGDSYNEQFF,TGTGCCACCAGTGAACCGACAGGGGACAGCTACAATGAGCAGTTCTTC
.,TRBD2,TRBV6-1,TRBJ2-7,CASTATGLAGGQHF,TGTGCCAGCACCGCCACGGGACTAGCGGGAGGGCAGCACTTC
few,.,TRBV20-1,TRBJ1-1,CSYSGQTNTEAFF,TGCAGCTATTCAGGGCAGACGAACACTGAAGCTTTCTTT
few,TRBD2,TRBV20-1,TRBJ2-1,CSAQRLARDEQFF,TGCAGTGCTCAGCGACTAGCCAGGGATGAGCAGTTCTTC
.,TRBD2,TRBV5-1,TRBJ2-3,CASSTGLALVDTQYF,TGCGCCAGCAGCACCGGACTAGCTCTCGTGGATACGCAGTATTTT
.,.,TRBV28,TRBJ2-7,CASSLFRDGSYEQYF,TGTGCCAGCAGTTTGTTTAGGGACGGATCCTACGAGCAGTACTTC
once,TRBD2,TRBV20-1,TRBJ2-1,CSARDPFPLAGGFSSYNEQFF,TGCAGTGCTAGAGATCCCTTTCCCCTAGCGGGGGGGTTTAGCTCCTACAATGAGCAGTTCTTC
few,.,TRBV11-2,TRBJ2-5,CASSLSPGLQETQYF,TGTGCCAGCAGCTTGTCGCCGGGACTCCAAGAGACCCAGTACTTC
.,.,TRBV11-2,TRBJ2-3,CASTRGGISTDTQYF,TGTGCCAGCACCAGGGGCGGGATTAGCACAGATACGCAGTATTTT
.,.,TRBV4-1,TRBJ2-4,CASSQPSMLAKNIQYF,TGCGCCAGCAGCCAACCTTCCATGTTAGCCAAAAACATTCAGTACTTC
.,.,TRBV6-6,TRBJ2-5,CASSSVDQETQYF,TGTGCCAGCAGTTCAGTGGACCAAGAGACCCAGTACTTC
.,TRBD1,TRBV4-1,TRBJ2-5,CASSRDRGSQETQYF,TGCGCCAGCAGCAGGGACAGGGGGTCCCAAGAGACCCAGTACTTC
few,.,TRBV6-1,TRBJ2-2,CATKTILGAVTGELFF,TGTGCCACCAAGACAATCCTGGGCGCTGTTACCGGGGAGCTGTTTTTT
.,.,TRBV28,TRBJ2-1,CASSSPSWTYNEQFF,TGTGCCAGCAGTTCCCCCAGTTGGACCTACAATGAGCAGTTCTTC
.,TRBD2,TRBV29-1,TRBJ2-7,CSVGTSGAYEQYF,TGCAGCGTGGGGACTAGCGGCGCCTACGAGCAGTACTTC
few,TRBD1,TRBV9,TRBJ2-3,CASSVATGTEDTQYF,TGTGCCAGCAGCGTAGCTACCGGGACAGAAGATACGCAGTATTTT
few,TRBD1,TRBV2,TRBJ1-4,CASRIGTGYNEKLFF,TGTGCCAGCAGGATCGGGACAGGGTATAATGAAAAACTGTTTTTT
few,.,TRBV25-1,TRBJ1-2,CASSGAGANYGYTF,TGTGCCAGCAGTGGGGCAGGAGCTAACTATGGCTACACCTTC
.,.,TRBV11-2,TRBJ1-1,CASSLAVSGTEAFF,TGTGCCAGCAGCTTAGCCGTCAGCGGCACTGAAGCTTTCTTT
.,.,TRBV2,TRBJ1-1,CASSEEMGNTEAFF,TGTGCCAGCAGTGAAGAAATGGGGAACACTGAAGCTTTCTTT
few,TRBD2,TRBV3-1,TRBJ2-1,CASSSMTSGGYNEQFF,TGTGCCAGCAGTTCTATGACTAGCGGGGGGTACAATGAGCAGTTCTTC
once,.,TRBV27,TRBJ2-5,CASANAGQQETQYF,TGTGCCAGCGCGAATGCAGGGCAGCAAGAGACCCAGTACTTC
few,.,TRBV7-3,TRBJ1-1,CASSLTPQENTEAFF,TGTGCCAGCAGCTTAACGCCCCAAGAGAACACTGAAGCTTTCTTT
.,.,TRBV5-6,TRBJ2-5,CASSRSGTRETQYF,TGTGCCAGCAGCAGATCCGGGACGAGAGAGACCCAGTACTTC
.,.,TRBV20-1,TRBJ2-7,CSAPRSGEQYF,TGCAGTGCTCCTCGATCGGGCGAGCAGTACTTC
.,TRBD2,TRBV28,TRBJ2-7,CASGGDRTYEQYF,TGTGCCAGCGGGGGGGACCGAACCTACGAGCAGTACTTC
.,TRBD1,TRBV9,TRBJ2-2,CASRGDSHTGELFF,TGTGCCAGCAGGGGGGACAGCCACACCGGGGAGCTGTTTTTT
.,.,TRBV24-1,TRBJ2-3,CATSAWRAGGDTQYF,TGTGCCACCAGTGCATGGAGGGCTGGAGGAGATACGCAGTATTTT
.,.,TRBV6-2/TRBV6-3,TRBJ2-5,CASRTRQVQETQYF,TGTGCCAGCAGAACTAGACAGGTCCAAGAGACCCAGTACTTC
.,.,TRBV5-1,TRBJ2-1,CASSPRGGANLDPEQFF,TGCGCCAGCAGCCCGAGGGGGGGCGCGAATTTAGATCCCGAGCAGTTCTTC
.,.,TRBV10-3,TRBJ2-1,CAISESRLNNEQFF,TGTGCCATCAGTGAGTCGAGGCTCAACAATGAGCAGTTCTTC
.,TRBD2,TRBV18,TRBJ2-3,CASSPPLAGRTDTQYF,TGTGCCAGCTCACCACCGCTAGCGGGGCGCACAGATACGCAGTATTTT
.,.,TRBV5-4,TRBJ2-1,CASSPARADSYNEQFF,TGTGCCAGCAGCCCTGCTCGGGCAGATTCCTACAATGAGCAGTTCTTC